These 3 T cell receptor beta chains were all obtained from the same sample, sequenced in a study of cytomegalovirus exposure and HLA in healthy donors. 60 Vbeta and 13 Jbeta primers were used in PCR. Assay used: immunoSEQ multiplex PCR; TCRdb lists only in-frame clones, some missing. The sample lists more than 150,000 clones, around 78% seen once, with 2.5% to 4% in the top ten. What was sequenced was PBMCs. All receptors come from a woman between 45 and 65 years old in good health and CMV-seropositive.

The chain couples TRBV18 to TRBJ2-1; TRBD1 matches 7 bases. The germline CDR1 and CDR2 sequences are KGHSH and LQKENI. This CDR3 comprises 13 residues. V shed 5 bases and J 6 bases; nucleotides not matched to a gene: 4. The chain's CDR3 is CASSEGQLNEQFF. The CDR3 DNA sequence: TGTGCCAGCTCAGAGGGACAGCTCAATGAGCAGTTCTTC.

V usage is TRBV6-5 and J usage is TRBJ1-1, with D tentatively TRBD1 (5 bases). CDR3 length: 15 amino acids. Germline lookup yields CDR1 MNHEY and CDR2 SVGAGI. The germline V and J ends were trimmed by 0 bases and 3 bases, with 11 bases remaining between them. As DNA, the CDR3 is TGTGCCAGCAGTTACTCGACCGGGGGGGACACTGAAGCTTTCTTT. Residues: CASSYSTGGDTEAFF.

This rearrangement joins TRBV6-5 to TRBJ1-1; 8 bases map to TRBD1. Looked up from germline, CDR1 is MNHEY and CDR2 is SVGAGI. After removal of 5 bases from V and 1 base from J, the junction contained 3 bases not matched to a gene. The CDR3 length is 14 residues. CDR3 residues: CASSRQGTNTEAFF. The CDR3 DNA reads TGTGCCAGCAGTAGACAGGGGACGAACACTGAAGCTTTCTTT.